One and the same sample provided the 26 T cell receptor beta chains below, sequenced in a study of blood T cell repertoires in COVID-19. Only in-frame clones appear in the TCRdb table, and some are missing; sequencing was by immunoSEQ multiplex PCR. The sample lists some 250,000 clones, 75% to 90% occurring once. Sequencing input: peripheral blood. These receptors were obtained from a man younger than 45 with active or convalescent COVID-19.

This clone has only a few counts. The chain links TRBV3-1 (or the pseudogene TRBV3-2) to TRBJ1-3, with D perhaps matching TRBD1 (6 bases). Germline values: CDR1 LGHDT, CDR2 YNNKEL (reference sequence). The CDR3 spans 12 residues. Trimming pared 7 bases from V and 5 bases from J, leaving 9 bases between. The CDR3 DNA reads as TGTGCCAGCACAGGACAGAGAAACACCATATATTTT. Translation: CASTGQRNTIYF.

V and J are TRBV3-1 (or the pseudogene TRBV3-2) and TRBJ2-1, with D possibly TRBD1 on 6 matching bases. Germline CDR1 LGHDT, CDR2 YNNKEL (reference sequence). V lost 1 base to trimming and J lost 1 base, with 20 bases between them. The CDR3 is 19 amino acids. CDR3: CASSQGFMRQASSYNEQFF. The CDR3 nucleotides are TGTGCCAGCAGCCAAGGCTTTATGAGACAGGCAAGTTCCTACAATGAGCAGTTCTTC.

This clone was seen only once. The V call is TRBV12-3 or TRBV12-4, the J call TRBJ2-7; 7 nucleotides match TRBD2. J was trimmed by 4 bases and V by 6 bases; bases with no gene match: 6. CDR3 length: 13 amino acids. CDR3 coding DNA: TGTGCCAGCAGGCCCGGGGGGACTTACGAGCAGTACTTC. Translating gives CASRPGGTYEQYF.

V usage is TRBV9 and J usage is TRBJ2-7; TRBD2 agrees at 7 bases. The CDR3 consists of 14 residues. Germline CDR1 is SGDLS and CDR2 is YYNGEE. The V gene end was trimmed by 3 bases and the J gene end by 0 bases; junction bases not matched to a gene: 3. CDR3 protein: CASSAGGTSYEQYF. CDR3 DNA sequence: TGTGCCAGCAGCGCCGGGGGGACCTCCTACGAGCAGTACTTC.

This clone was detected only once. The chain links TRBV5-1 to TRBJ1-3; no firm D call. There are 16 residues in the CDR3. V gave up 0 bases and J gave up 0 bases, with 10 bases separating them. The V gene's germline CDR1 is SGHRS and CDR2 YFSETQ. The CDR3 protein is CASSLVGTDSGNTIYF. The CDR3, as DNA: TGCGCCAGCAGCTTGGTGGGCACGGACTCTGGAAACACCATATATTTT.

The chain combines TRBV15 with TRBJ2-1, with a possible D match to TRBD2 (6 bases). The V end lost 0 bases, the J end lost 10 bases, and 10 bases lay between the germline ends. CDR1 is LNHNV, CDR2 YYDKDF, per germline (reference sequence). The CDR3 runs to 13 residues. The CDR3 sequence: CATSRDRRGEQFF. CDR3 DNA: TGTGCCACCAGCAGAGATCGGAGGGGCGAGCAGTTCTTC.

A single count supports this clone. The chain's CDR3 is CASSLDSYYGYTF. For the CDR3, the DNA is TGCGCCAGCAGCTTGGACAGTTACTATGGCTACACCTTC. The chain joins TRBV5-1 to TRBJ1-2; D not certain. Germline assignment: CDR1 SGHRS and CDR2 YFSETQ. The CDR3 is made up of 13 amino acids. V was cut by 0 bases and J by 3 bases, with 6 bases left in between. Full variable domain (remainder filled in from reference TRBV5-1 and TRBJ1-2): KAGVTQTPRYLIKTRGQQVTLSCSPISGHRSVSWYQQTPGQGLQFLFEYFSETQRNKGNFPGRFSGRQFSNSRSEMNVSTLELGDSALYLCASSLDSYYGYTFGSGTRLTVV.

The chain employs TRBV7-9 and TRBJ1-6, with 9 nucleotides matching TRBD1. J was trimmed by 9 bases and V by 0 bases; bases with no gene match: 3. Germline assignment: CDR1 SEHNR and CDR2 FQNEAQ (reference sequence). The CDR3 is made up of 15 amino acids. CDR3 DNA: TGTGCCAGCAGCTTAGCCCGGGACAGGGTTTCACCCCTCCACTTT. Its protein is CASSLARDRVSPLHF.

This clone was found once. The chain carries TRBV9 and TRBJ1-6; the D is unclear. CDR1 is SGDLS, CDR2 YYNGEE, per germline. V was shortened by 4 bases and J by 1 base, with 6 bases between the two germline ends. The CDR3 length is 14 residues. The DNA of the CDR3 is TGTGCCAGCAGCCCCCAGTCCTATAATTCACCCCTCCACTTT. Its translation: CASSPQSYNSPLHF.

V is TRBV4-1 and J is TRBJ1-1, with D possibly matching TRBD1 (5 bases). The CDR3 runs to 14 residues. V was trimmed by 1 base and J by 0 bases, leaving 6 bases between them. The germline V gene encodes CDR1 MGHRA and CDR2 YSYEKL. CDR3 loop: CASSQGTLNTEAFF. The DNA of the CDR3 is TGCGCCAGCAGCCAAGGGACACTGAACACTGAAGCTTTCTTT.

J is TRBJ2-5 and V is TRBV5-4; a weak D match, TRBD2 (5 bases). This CDR3 region has 12 residues. Trimming pared 4 bases from V and 1 base from J, leaving 5 bases between. Germline lookup yields CDR1 SGHNT and CDR2 YYREEE (reference sequence). This CDR3 reads CASSGGQETQYF. For the CDR3, the DNA is TGTGCCAGCAGCGGAGGCCAAGAGACCCAGTACTTC.

V usage is TRBV18 and J usage is TRBJ2-2; TRBD1 matches at 9 bases. Germline assignment: CDR1 KGHSH and CDR2 LQKENI. The CDR3 totals 17 residues. The ends lost 3 bases at V and 1 base at J; junction bases unmatched: 6. The DNA of the CDR3 is TGTGCCAGCTCACCGTCAACAGGGGGCTTGAACACCGGGGAGCTGTTTTTT. It specifies CASSPSTGGLNTGELFF.

The genes are TRBV7-3 and TRBJ2-1; TRBD2 matches 12 bases. J lost 7 bases, V lost 2 bases, and 6 bases had no gene match. The CDR3 spans 16 residues. Looked up from germline, CDR1 is SGHTA and CDR2 is FQGTGA. The DNA for the CDR3 is TGTGCCAGCAGCTTACGCCTAGCGGGGGGGCGTAATGAGCAGTTCTTC. Its protein is CASSLRLAGGRNEQFF.

The V call is TRBV6-1, the J call TRBJ2-1, with D unclear. The CDR3 sequence is 13 residues long. Deletions cut 0 bases from V and 6 bases from J, with 6 bases between. CDR1 and CDR2 (germline): MNHNS, SASEGT. Here the CDR3 reads CASSEARSNEQFF. The CDR3 nucleotides read TGTGCCAGCAGTGAAGCGAGGAGCAATGAGCAGTTCTTC.

This chain joins TRBV5-1 and TRBJ1-2; D unresolved. Germline V gene lookup returns CDR1 SGHRS and CDR2 YFSETQ. V gave up 0 bases and J gave up 0 bases, with 15 bases separating them. This CDR3 has 17 residues. The CDR3 coding sequence is TGCGCCAGCAGCTTGGACCCGGGGTTCAACTCTAACTATGGCTACACCTTC. Protein sequence: CASSLDPGFNSNYGYTF. Based on the CDR3 plus reference TRBV5-1 and TRBJ1-2, the full variable domain is KAGVTQTPRYLIKTRGQQVTLSCSPISGHRSVSWYQQTPGQGLQFLFEYFSETQRNKGNFPGRFSGRQFSNSRSEMNVSTLELGDSALYLCASSLDPGFNSNYGYTFGSGTRLTVV.

The table lists this clone with a count of one. CDR3 region: CAWSPLNRAQGYEQYF. In nucleotides, the CDR3 is TGTGCCTGGAGTCCATTAAACAGGGCCCAAGGCTACGAGCAGTACTTC. This sequence joins TRBV30 and TRBJ2-7, with D possibly being TRBD1 (6 bases). The CDR3 has 16 residues. Germline V gives CDR1 GTSNPN, CDR2 SVGIG (reference sequence). V lost 2 bases and J lost 3, with 20 bases in between.

The chain has TRBV4-3 and TRBJ2-2, with D perhaps TRBD2 (6 bases). CDR1 is LGHNA and CDR2 is YSLEER in the germline V gene. The CDR3 totals 16 residues. The ends were cut back, 0 bases at V and 5 bases at J, with 13 bases in the middle. The CDR3 DNA reads TGCGCCAGCAGCCAAGATGGCGGGGTAGCGACCGGGGAGCTGTTTTTT. Amino acids: CASSQDGGVATGELFF.

This chain joins TRBV28 and TRBJ1-1; weak D call: TRBD1 (5 bases). Germline-derived CDR1 and CDR2 are MDHEN and SYDVKM. V dropped 6 bases and J dropped 4 bases, with 18 bases sitting between them. This CDR3 contains 15 residues. CDR3 amino acids: CASRPAGPSSTEAFF. The CDR3, as DNA: TGTGCCAGCAGGCCGGCAGGGCCCTCGAGCACTGAAGCTTTCTTT.

The gene calls are TRBV13 and TRBJ2-2, with D possibly matching TRBD2 (5 bases). Germline CDR1 reads PRHDT; CDR2 reads FYEKMQ (reference sequence). This CDR3 spans 16 amino acids. Trimming took off 0 bases at V and 6 bases at J, with 14 bases between the two ends. The CDR3 sequence: CASSLGIGLRSGELFF. As DNA, the CDR3 is TGTGCCAGCAGCTTAGGCATTGGACTGCGCTCCGGGGAGCTGTTTTTT.

This chain links TRBV24-1 with TRBJ1-2; 11 positions agree with TRBD1. The CDR3 has 17 residues. Germline CDR1 KGHDR, CDR2 SFDVKD. The junction had 15 bases not matched to a gene; V was cut back by 5 bases and J by 8 bases. The CDR3 loop reads CATSGDAWTGGLRGYTF. CDR3 nucleotides: TGTGCCACCAGTGGAGACGCATGGACAGGGGGCCTACGCGGCTACACCTTC.

There are a few counts of this clone. The rearrangement joins TRBV7-9 to TRBJ2-7, with TRBD1 matching 8 bases. Germline loops: CDR1 SEHNR, CDR2 FQNEAQ (reference sequence). The CDR3 length is 15 residues. V shed 3 bases and J 1 base; nucleotides not matched to a gene: 5. CDR3 amino acids: CASSLPDRESYEQYF. CDR3 coding DNA: TGTGCCAGCAGCTTGCCGGACAGGGAGTCCTACGAGCAGTACTTC.

This clone was counted a single time. The CDR3 DNA follows: TGTGCCACCATGGCCGGGGAGACCCAGTACTTC. Residues: CATMAGETQYF. This chain connects TRBV5-4 to TRBJ2-5; D uncertain. Looked up from germline, CDR1 is SGHNT and CDR2 is YYREEE (reference sequence). This CDR3 has 11 amino acids. Trimming took off 9 bases at V and 5 bases at J, with 11 bases between the two ends.

In DNA, the CDR3 is TGTGCCAGCAGCTTCTCTTCCTACGAGCAGTACTTC. It codes for CASSFSSYEQYF. The chain recombines TRBV5-6 with TRBJ2-7, with no clear D. Per germline, CDR1 SGHDT and CDR2 YYEEEE. Trimming cost V 2 bases and J 1 base, with 4 bases left between them. There are 12 residues in the CDR3.

V gene TRBV10-3 combines with J gene TRBJ1-5; TRBD1 aligns across 7 bases. In germline, CDR1 is ENHRY, CDR2 SYGVKD. Germline trimming cut 10 bases from V and 0 bases from J; bases unmatched to any gene: 9. The CDR3 runs 15 residues. The CDR3, as DNA: TGTGCCACCCGGGGACAGTCCTATAGCAATCAGCCCCAGCATTTT. It translates to CATRGQSYSNQPQHF.

The chain couples TRBV9 to TRBJ2-3, with D unresolved. Germline CDR1 reads SGDLS; CDR2 reads YYNGEE. V shed 9 bases and J shed 3 bases, with 11 bases lying between them. The CDR3 is 12 amino acids. The CDR3 is CATSRETDTQYF. In nucleotides, the CDR3 is TGTGCCACCTCCCGTGAGACAGATACGCAGTATTTT. The variable domain in full, completed from reference TRBV9 and TRBJ2-3, reads DSGVTQTPKHLITATGQRVTLRCSPRSGDLSVYWYQQSLDQGLQFLIQYYNGEERAKGNILERFSAQQFPDLHSELNLSSLELGDSALYFCATSRETDTQYFGPGTRLTVL.

The chain is built from TRBV24-1 and TRBJ1-5; 7 nucleotides line up with TRBD1. J gave up 0 bases and V 11 bases, and 9 bases lay outside the gene matches. CDR1 and CDR2 from the germline V gene are KGHDR and SFDVKD. The CDR3 runs to 15 residues. The CDR3 bases are TGTGCCAGAGGGACAGAGACGTATAGCAATCAGCCCCAGCATTTT. It is translated as CARGTETYSNQPQHF.